The clone carrying this T cell receptor (beta chain) appeared many times. This sample was included in a study of T-cell reconstitution after alpha-beta-depleted transplantation in children. Construction of the TCRbeta library involved unique molecular identifiers. TCRdb itself ran the PCR reads through MiXCR, one entry per CDR3 protein. The sample includes 200,000 to 250,000 distinct CDR3 sequences, approximately 9.5% of them seen just once. The material was PBMCs from the stem cell graft donor, obtained from the stem cell graft. The clonotype originates from a human donor who donated a stem cell graft to a child with acute lymphoblastic leukemia.

The CDR3 DNA reads TGCGCCAGCGCCCTCAGGGACGGTGGGGAGACCCAGTACTTC. Encoded protein: CASALRDGGETQYF. The chain couples TRBV5-1 to TRBJ2-5; the D gene could be TRBD1 or TRBD2 (5 bases each). The V end was cut by 7 bases, the J end by 5 bases, with 18 bases between. This CDR3 is built from 14 residues. Germline V gives CDR1 SGHRS, CDR2 YFSETQ.